The clone carrying this TCR beta chain showed up just once. Its matching antigen is unknown. Germline CDR1 SGHRS, CDR2 YFSETQ. This CDR3 has 15 residues. J was trimmed by 2 bases and V by 2 bases; bases with no gene match: 4. The PCR used 60 V beta and 13 J beta primers. Produced via immunoSEQ multiplex PCR; TCRdb's table is partial and in-frame only. The sample has 85,000 to 100,000 clones, approximately 84% seen once; the top ten hold about 5.5%. This sample is drawn from a study of glioma-infiltrating T cells after dendritic cell vaccination. As for the study in general: Samples are from glioblastoma patients in Phase I and II dendritic cell vaccine trials. Whole-study findings and limits: Longer survival after dendritic cell vaccination followed higher pretreatment TIL content.

Time point denoted: after dendritic cell vaccination, including at tumor progression/relapse. Sequencing was performed on blood, taken after dendritic cell vaccination. The receptor comes from a human donor with glioblastoma. The gene calls are TRBV5-1 and TRBJ2-3, with 8 bases fitting TRBD2. CDR3 amino acids: CASSFSGISTDTQYF. The CDR3 nucleotides are TGCGCCAGCAGCTTTAGCGGGATCTCCACAGATACGCAGTATTTT. Together with reference TRBV5-1 and TRBJ2-3, the CDR3 gives the full variable domain: KAGVTQTPRYLIKTRGQQVTLSCSPISGHRSVSWYQQTPGQGLQFLFEYFSETQRNKGNFPGRFSGRQFSNSRSEMNVSTLELGDSALYLCASSFSGISTDTQYFGPGTRLTVL.